What follows is one T cell receptor beta chain and its context. TCRdb fed the 5' RACE reads into MiXCR, producing one record per CDR3 protein. The data hold 650,000 to 750,000 distinct CDR3 sequences, with approximately 22% observed a single time. This entry is derived from a study of identical twins. The CDR3 length is 15 residues. Germline CDR1 reads DFQATT; CDR2 reads SNEGSKA (reference sequence). Trimming took 1 base from V and 10 from J; bases not matched to a gene: 7. The data also belong to a second study, concerning T cells expressing NK-cell markers. According to that study: The contribution of dominant NKG2C+ clonotypes to CD8+ T cells in about six donors was roughly 1.0-7.5%.

The TCR sequence derives from a woman between 18 and 30 years old in good health. The sequenced sample was PBMCs. This chain uses TRBV20-1 with TRBJ2-1; TRBD2 matches at 13 bases. The CDR3 region is CSARATSGGASEQFF. CDR3 in DNA: TGCAGTGCTAGAGCAACTAGCGGGGGGGCAAGCGAGCAGTTCTTC.